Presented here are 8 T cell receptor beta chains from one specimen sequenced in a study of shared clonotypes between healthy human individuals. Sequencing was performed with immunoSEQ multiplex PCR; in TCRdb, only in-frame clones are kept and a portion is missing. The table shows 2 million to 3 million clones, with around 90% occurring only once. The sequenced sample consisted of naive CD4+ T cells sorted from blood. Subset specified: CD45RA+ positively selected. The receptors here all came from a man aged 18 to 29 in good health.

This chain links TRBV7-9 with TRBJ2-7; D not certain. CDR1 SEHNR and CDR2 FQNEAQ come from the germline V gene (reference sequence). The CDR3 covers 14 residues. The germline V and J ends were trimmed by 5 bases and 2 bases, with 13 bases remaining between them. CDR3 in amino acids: CASSVQQTAYEQYF. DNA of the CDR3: TGTGCCAGCAGCGTCCAACAAACAGCCTACGAGCAGTACTTC.

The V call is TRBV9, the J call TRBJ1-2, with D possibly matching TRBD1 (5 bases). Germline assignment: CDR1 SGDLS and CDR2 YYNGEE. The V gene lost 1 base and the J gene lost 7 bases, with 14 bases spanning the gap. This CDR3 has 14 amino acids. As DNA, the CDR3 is TGTGCCAGCAGCGTAAGTGGGACGCCCTTTGGCTACACCTTC. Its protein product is CASSVSGTPFGYTF. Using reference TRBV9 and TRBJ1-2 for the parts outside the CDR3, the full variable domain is DSGVTQTPKHLITATGQRVTLRCSPRSGDLSVYWYQQSLDQGLQFLIQYYNGEERAKGNILERFSAQQFPDLHSELNLSSLELGDSALYFCASSVSGTPFGYTFGSGTRLTVV.

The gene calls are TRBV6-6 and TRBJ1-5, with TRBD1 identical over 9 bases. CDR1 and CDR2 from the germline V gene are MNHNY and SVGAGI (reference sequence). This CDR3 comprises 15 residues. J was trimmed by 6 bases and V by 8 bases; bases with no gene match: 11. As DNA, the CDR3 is TGTGCCAGCGGGCCGGGACAGGGTTTTGGTCAGCCCCAGCATTTT. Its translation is CASGPGQGFGQPQHF.

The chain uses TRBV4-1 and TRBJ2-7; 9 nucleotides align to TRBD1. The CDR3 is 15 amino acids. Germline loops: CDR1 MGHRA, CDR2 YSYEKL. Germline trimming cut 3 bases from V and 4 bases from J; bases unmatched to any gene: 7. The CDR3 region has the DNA TGCGCCAGCAGCCATATGGACAGGGGAAAATACGAGCAGTACTTC. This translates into CASSHMDRGKYEQYF.

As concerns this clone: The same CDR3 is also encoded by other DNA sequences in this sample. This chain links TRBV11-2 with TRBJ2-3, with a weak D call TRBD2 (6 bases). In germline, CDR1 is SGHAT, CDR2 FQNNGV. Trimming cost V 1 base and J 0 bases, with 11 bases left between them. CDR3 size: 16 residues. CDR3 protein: CASSLGSGYSTDTQYF. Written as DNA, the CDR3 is TGTGCCAGCAGCTTAGGTAGCGGCTATAGCACAGATACGCAGTATTTT.

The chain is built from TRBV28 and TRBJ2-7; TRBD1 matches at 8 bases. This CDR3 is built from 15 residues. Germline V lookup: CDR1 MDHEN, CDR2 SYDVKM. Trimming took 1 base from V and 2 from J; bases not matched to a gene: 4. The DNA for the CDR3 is TGTGCCAGCAGTTTATCGGTGACAGGGGCCTACGAGCAGTACTTC. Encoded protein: CASSLSVTGAYEQYF.

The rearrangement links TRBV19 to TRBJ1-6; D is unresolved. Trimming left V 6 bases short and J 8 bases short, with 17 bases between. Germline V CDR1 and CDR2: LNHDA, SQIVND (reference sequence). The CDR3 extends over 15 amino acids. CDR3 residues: CASRGGIFDHSPLHF. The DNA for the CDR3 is TGTGCCAGTAGGGGCGGAATTTTTGACCATTCACCCCTCCACTTT.

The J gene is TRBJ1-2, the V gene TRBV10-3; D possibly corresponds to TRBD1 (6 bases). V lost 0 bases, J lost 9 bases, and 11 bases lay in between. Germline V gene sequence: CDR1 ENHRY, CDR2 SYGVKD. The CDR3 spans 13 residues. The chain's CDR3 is CAISESTGYRYTF. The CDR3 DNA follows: TGTGCCATCAGTGAGTCAACAGGGTACCGCTACACCTTC.